These 20 T cell receptor beta chains were all obtained from the same sample, sequenced in a study of long-term antiretroviral therapy in people with HIV. With survey level as its setting, the immunoSEQ assay was v3.0. TCRdb's table, derived via immunoSEQ multiplex PCR, lists solely in-frame clones and lacks some. The table records about 39,000 clones, 75% to 90% of them present only once. This specimen was unsorted PBMCs, taken 3.1 years after starting antiretroviral therapy. These receptors all come from a woman between 45 and 60 years old with HIV.

This chain uses TRBV7-8 with TRBJ2-6, with D tentatively TRBD1 (5 bases). Germline lookup yields CDR1 SGHVS and CDR2 FQNEAQ. This CDR3 comprises 15 residues. The germline V and J ends were trimmed by 6 bases and 0 bases, with 9 bases remaining between them. CDR3 residues: CASSNRGSGANVLTF. For the CDR3, the DNA is TGTGCCAGCAGTAATAGGGGCTCTGGGGCCAACGTCCTGACTTTC.

The chain combines TRBV6-6 with TRBJ1-2, with D possibly being TRBD1 (5 bases). Trimming took off 8 bases at V and 4 bases at J, with 23 bases between the two ends. CDR1 is MNHNY, CDR2 SVGAGI, per germline (reference sequence). There are 16 residues in the CDR3. This chain's CDR3 is CASSPVGGAVTYGYTF. The CDR3 region has the DNA TGTGCCAGCTCCCCAGTGGGGGGAGCAGTGACCTATGGCTACACCTTC.

The genes are TRBV4-2 and TRBJ1-3, with D possibly matching TRBD1 (5 bases). This CDR3 comprises 16 residues. Germline CDR1 LGHNA, CDR2 YNFKEQ. V was shortened by 0 bases and J by 4 bases, with 13 bases between the two germline ends. The CDR3 DNA sequence: TGTGCCAGCAGCCAAGATGAGGGGTCGGCCGGAAACACCATATATTTT. Amino acids: CASSQDEGSAGNTIYF.

A single count supports this clone. The chain employs TRBV7-9 and TRBJ2-3, with a tentative D call TRBD2 (5 bases). The germline gives CDR1 SEHNR, CDR2 FQNEAQ (reference sequence). Trimming took off 5 bases at V and 0 bases at J, with 12 bases between the two ends. The CDR3 spans 15 residues. The CDR3 DNA is TGTGCCAGCAGCCGCAGCAGGAGGAGCACAGATACGCAGTATTTT. This translates into CASSRSRRSTDTQYF.

The chain recombines TRBV6-6 with TRBJ1-5; D perhaps matches TRBD1 (6 bases). Germline values: CDR1 MNHNY, CDR2 SVGAGI (reference sequence). The CDR3 is 16 amino acids. V was shortened by 0 bases and J by 6 bases, with 15 bases between the two germline ends. This CDR3 is CASSYSNLRGGQPQHF. For the CDR3, the DNA is TGTGCCAGCAGTTACTCGAATCTGAGGGGGGGTCAGCCCCAGCATTTT.

V usage is TRBV19 and J usage is TRBJ1-5; tentative D call: TRBD1 (5 bases). V dropped 2 bases and J dropped 1 base, with 12 bases sitting between them. CDR1 is LNHDA, CDR2 SQIVND, per germline (reference sequence). CDR3 length: 16 amino acids. The CDR3 protein is CASSILQGRSNQPQHF. The CDR3 bases are TGTGCCAGTAGTATACTCCAGGGACGGAGCAATCAGCCCCAGCATTTT.

V and J are TRBV5-1 and TRBJ2-7; 11 nucleotides align to TRBD2. Germline V gene sequence: CDR1 SGHRS, CDR2 YFSETQ. The CDR3 covers 14 residues. The V segment lost 6 bases and the J segment 7 bases; nucleotides outside the gene matches: 9. CDR3 in amino acids: CASIKTSGAGEQYF. CDR3 coding DNA: TGCGCCAGCATCAAGACTAGCGGGGCTGGAGAGCAGTACTTC.

J is TRBJ2-2 and V is TRBV27, with D perhaps matching TRBD1 (6 bases). V lost 6 bases and J lost 0, with 8 bases in between. Germline lookup yields CDR1 MNHEY and CDR2 SMNVEV (reference sequence). The CDR3 sequence is 14 residues long. CDR3 loop: CASRQGANTGELFF. Written as DNA, the CDR3 is TGTGCCAGCAGACAGGGCGCGAACACCGGGGAGCTGTTTTTT.

V gene TRBV2 combines with J gene TRBJ1-2; TRBD1 is a possible D gene (6 bases). Germline V lookup: CDR1 SNHLY, CDR2 FYNNEI. The ends were cut back, 5 bases at V and 5 bases at J, with 15 bases in the middle. This CDR3 is built from 14 residues. CDR3 amino acids: CASSKGQLHYGYTF. Written as DNA, the CDR3 is TGTGCCAGCAGTAAAGGACAGCTACATTATGGCTACACCTTC.

V and J are TRBV9 and TRBJ2-3; no firm D call. CDR3 length: 14 amino acids. The V gene lost 3 bases and the J gene lost 0 bases, with 8 bases spanning the gap. Germline CDR1 is SGDLS and CDR2 is YYNGEE. The CDR3, as DNA: TGTGCCAGCAGCGGTACCTCTAGCACAGATACGCAGTATTTT. Translation gives CASSGTSSTDTQYF.

The chain joins TRBV2 to TRBJ2-3; a weak D match, TRBD1 (5 bases). CDR3 size: 15 residues. V was cut by 6 bases and J by 1 base, with 14 bases left in between. The germline V gene has CDR1 SNHLY and CDR2 FYNNEI. The CDR3 bases are TGTGCCAGCAGACCGATAGGGGTCGGCACAGATACGCAGTATTTT. Translated: CASRPIGVGTDTQYF.

The CDR3 DNA follows: TGCGCCAGCAGCCAAGATGTGAACAGGGGTAACACCGGGGAGCTGTTTTTT. This sequence encodes CASSQDVNRGNTGELFF. This rearrangement joins TRBV4-1 to TRBJ2-2, with 7 positions matching TRBD1. Germline V CDR1 and CDR2: MGHRA, YSYEKL. V trimming: 0 bases; J trimming: 2 bases; junction bases outside the gene matches: 6. The CDR3 spans 17 residues.

This clone has a handful of counts. The chain combines TRBV4-1 with TRBJ1-2; 9 nucleotides match TRBD1. Trimming at V came to 0 bases and at J to 6 bases, leaving 8 bases not matched to a gene. CDR3 size: 16 residues. Germline CDR1 MGHRA, CDR2 YSYEKL. The CDR3 region has the DNA TGCGCCAGCAGCCAAGAGGGGGGTACAGGGGGCAATGGCTACACCTTC. Encoded protein: CASSQEGGTGGNGYTF.

The CDR3 spells CASSVQGIDHSPLHF. DNA for the CDR3: TGTGCCAGCAGCGTGCAGGGGATCGACCATTCACCCCTCCACTTT. The V gene is TRBV5-4, the J gene TRBJ1-6; D perhaps matches TRBD1 (6 bases). V lost 4 bases, J lost 8 bases, and 16 bases lay in between. Germline V CDR1 and CDR2: SGHNT, YYREEE (reference sequence). The CDR3 runs 15 residues.

The chain is built from TRBV6-4 and TRBJ1-2, with a possible D match to TRBD1 (5 bases). Germline V gives CDR1 MRHNA, CDR2 SNTAGT. Trimming pared 5 bases from V and 9 bases from J, leaving 25 bases between. CDR3 size: 16 residues. CDR3 DNA: TGTGCCAGCAGTACTACCGGGTTTTGGGGCGCGGGAAGCTACACCTTC. This sequence encodes CASSTTGFWGAGSYTF.

V and J are TRBV5-5 and TRBJ1-1, with 7 bases aligning to TRBD1. Germline assignment: CDR1 SGHKS and CDR2 YYEKEE (reference sequence). This CDR3 spans 16 amino acids. With 4 bases clipped from V and 0 bases from J, the junction kept 9 bases outside the gene matches. The CDR3 loop is CASSPGTATMNTEAFF. In DNA, the CDR3 is TGTGCCAGCAGCCCCGGGACAGCGACGATGAACACTGAAGCTTTCTTT.

CDR3 region: CASSLRGTTTLGYGYTF. CDR3 sequence (DNA): TGCGCCAGCAGCTTGAGAGGGACGACAACCCTAGGCTATGGCTACACCTTC. This rearrangement joins TRBV5-1 to TRBJ1-2; TRBD1 might be the D (5 bases). Trimming took 1 base from V and 4 from J, leaving 20 bases between them. The length of the CDR3 is 17 residues. Germline-derived CDR1 and CDR2 are SGHRS and YFSETQ.

J is TRBJ1-1 and V is TRBV6-5; no clear D. CDR1 and CDR2 from the germline V gene are MNHEY and SVGAGI. The germline V and J ends were trimmed by 8 bases and 1 base, with 11 bases remaining between them. The CDR3 contains 13 residues. CDR3 nucleotide sequence: TGTGCCAGCCGCGGGCCGTGGAACACTGAAGCTTTCTTT. Translation: CASRGPWNTEAFF.

J is TRBJ2-1 and V is TRBV4-2; 10 bases match TRBD1. The germline gives CDR1 LGHNA, CDR2 YNFKEQ. The CDR3 length is 15 residues. V shed 4 bases, J shed 5 bases, and the junction held 5 bases outside the gene matches. The DNA of the CDR3 is TGTGCCAGCAGCCTTGGACAGGGGGGGGACAATGAGCAGTTCTTC. Its translation is CASSLGQGGDNEQFF.

The chain uses TRBV5-5 and TRBJ1-2; D is unresolved. Germline loops: CDR1 SGHKS, CDR2 YYEKEE (reference sequence). The CDR3 has 14 amino acids. V lost 0 bases and J 7 bases, leaving 13 bases between the germline ends. This CDR3 reads CASSLVEELGGYTF. The CDR3, as DNA: TGTGCCAGCAGCTTGGTTGAGGAGCTAGGTGGCTACACCTTC.